This T cell receptor beta chain was identified during a study of control samples from healthy donors and cancer patients. The CDR3 covers 15 residues. Trimming removed 1 base from V and 10 bases from J; junction bases left unmatched: 7. Germline lookup yields CDR1 SEHNR and CDR2 FQNEAQ (reference sequence). Data came from immunoSEQ multiplex PCR; TCRdb stores just in-frame clones and leaves some out. In the table there are tens of thousands of clones, around 89% of which are singletons. Sequencing input: blood. This rearrangement joins TRBV7-9 to TRBJ1-6, with 7 bases identical to TRBD1. This TCR derives from a man between 45 and 60 years old in good health. CDR3 protein: CASSLGDRVLSPLHF. The CDR3 DNA reads as TGTGCCAGCAGCTTAGGAGACAGGGTACTATCACCCCTCCACTTT.